The 28 T cell receptor beta chains given below trace back to one sample, sequenced in a study of CD8 T cells in Susac syndrome. With random hexamers, 0.5 to 1 ug RNA was reverse transcribed. TCRdb re-called the immunoSEQ multiplex PCR reads through MiXCR, storing one row per CDR3 protein. The sample shows 150,000 to 200,000 distinct CDR3 sequences, 90% to 95% of them seen only once. The sequencing sample was made of CD4+ T cells from PBMCs. The source of these receptors is a human donor with Susac syndrome.

The chain has TRBV3-1 and TRBJ2-7; 9 bases agree with TRBD1. Germline V lookup: CDR1 LGHDT, CDR2 YNNKEL (reference sequence). After removal of 4 bases from V and 1 base from J, the junction contained 8 bases not matched to a gene. The CDR3 runs 16 residues. The CDR3 region has the DNA TGTGCCAGCAGCCTTCTGCCGGGACAGGGATCCTACGAGCAGTACTTC. This codes for CASSLLPGQGSYEQYF.

The J gene is TRBJ2-1, the V gene TRBV7-9, with D uncertain. Trimming shortened V by 3 bases and J by 10 bases, and 7 bases separated the two germline ends. This CDR3 region has 11 residues. Germline assignment: CDR1 SEHNR and CDR2 FQNEAQ (reference sequence). In DNA form, the CDR3 reads TGTGCCAGCAGCTTTAGTCGGGAGCAGTTCTTC. It encodes CASSFSREQFF.

The chain employs TRBV19 and TRBJ1-5; D gene unclear. Per germline, CDR1 LNHDA and CDR2 SQIVND (reference sequence). CDR3 size: 12 residues. Trimming pared 10 bases from V and 6 bases from J, leaving 13 bases between. CDR3 in DNA: TGTGCCACCAGGCCCAGCGGTCAGCCCCAGCATTTT. It is translated as CATRPSGQPQHF.

In regard to this clonotype: Here the CDR3 omits its conserved ending phenylalanine or tryptophan, so a read error is the likely source. The DNA is omitted, as the CDR3 cannot be located on it reliably, and the CDR3 follows TCRdb's listing. V is TRBV12-3 or TRBV12-4 and J is TRBJ1-1; the table calls TRBD1, which could not be checked here. The CDR3 spans 13 residues, counting both ends. CDR3 in amino acids: CASSLGTGRPLFL.

The rearrangement uses TRBV20-1 and TRBJ2-5; 14 bases agree with TRBD2. This CDR3 has 16 residues. Germline CDR1 is DFQATT and CDR2 is SNEGSKA (reference sequence). V was clipped by 6 bases and J by 5 bases; unmatched bases: 11. CDR3 region: CSASGLAGAGGETQYF. In DNA, the CDR3 is TGCAGTGCCTCGGGACTAGCGGGAGCCGGGGGGGAGACCCAGTACTTC.

This clonotype occurred a few times. The chain recombines TRBV11-2 with TRBJ1-5; no firm D call. The CDR3 spans 12 residues. The germline V gene has CDR1 SGHAT and CDR2 FQNNGV. Trimming left V 3 bases short and J 6 bases short, with 6 bases between. This CDR3 reads CASSFPGQPQHF. The CDR3 region has the DNA TGTGCCAGCAGCTTTCCCGGTCAGCCCCAGCATTTT.

The rearrangement links TRBV6-4 to TRBJ1-2; 9 bases align to TRBD1. The CDR3 length is 14 residues. Germline V gives CDR1 MRHNA, CDR2 SNTAGT. Trimming took 4 bases from V and 8 from J; bases not matched to a gene: 8. CDR3 region: CASSASTGGRGYTF. The DNA for the CDR3 is TGTGCCAGCAGTGCCTCGACAGGGGGACGAGGCTACACCTTC.

The chain has TRBV14 and TRBJ2-3; D remains ambiguous. This CDR3 spans 17 amino acids. The V end was cut by 0 bases, the J end by 0 bases, with 13 bases between. Germline values: CDR1 SGHDN, CDR2 FVKESK. The CDR3 loop reads CASSQDASVPSTDTQYF. In nucleotides, the CDR3 is TGTGCCAGCAGCCAAGACGCCAGCGTTCCAAGCACAGATACGCAGTATTTT.

This clonotype came up once. V is TRBV10-3 and J is TRBJ2-5, with TRBD1 identical over 7 bases. Germline CDR1 is ENHRY and CDR2 is SYGVKD. This CDR3 contains 16 residues. The trim removed 5 bases at V and 5 bases at J, leaving 14 bases unmatched. CDR3 loop: CAISIGQEGGRETQYF. CDR3 nucleotides: TGTGCCATCAGTATTGGACAGGAAGGGGGTAGGGAGACCCAGTACTTC.

The chain joins TRBV20-1 to TRBJ2-3, with 8 bases that match TRBD1. The CDR3 runs 15 residues. Germline trimming cut 3 bases from V and 4 bases from J; bases unmatched to any gene: 9. Germline loops: CDR1 DFQATT, CDR2 SNEGSKA (reference sequence). The CDR3 DNA reads TGCAGTGCTAGTACAGGACAGGGTTGGGCAGATACGCAGTATTTT. Amino acids: CSASTGQGWADTQYF.

The rearrangement joins TRBV27 to TRBJ1-1; TRBD1 is a possible D gene (5 bases). Germline CDR1 and CDR2: MNHEY and SMNVEV (reference sequence). The CDR3 sequence is 15 residues long. V shed 2 bases and J shed 0 bases, with 10 bases lying between them. The DNA of the CDR3 is TGTGCCAGCAGTTTAATCCAGGGTCTGAACACTGAAGCTTTCTTT. Its protein is CASSLIQGLNTEAFF.

On this clonotype itself: The junction departs from germline at one end; a sequencing error may be responsible. This chain links TRBV10-3 with TRBJ2-7; no reliable D call. Germline CDR1 reads ENHRY; CDR2 reads SYGVKD. There are 10 residues in the CDR3. In nucleotides, the CDR3 is TGTGCCATCAAAGGCCCGGAACAACCCTTC. Translated: CAIKGPEQPF.

CDR3 nucleotides: TGTGCCACTCGGGGGCGATACAAAGAGACCCAGTACTTC. Amino acids: CATRGRYKETQYF. The rearrangement joins TRBV21-1 to TRBJ2-5; TRBD1, as called in the table, went unchecked against the DNA. TRBV21-1 is recorded as a pseudogene. CDR3 length equals 13 residues.

This chain connects TRBV9 to TRBJ2-5, with TRBD1 as a possible D gene (5 bases). Between the trimmed V and J ends, which lost 4 bases and 4 bases, there was a span of 14 bases. This CDR3 has 14 residues. In germline, CDR1 is SGDLS, CDR2 YYNGEE. DNA of the CDR3: TGTGCCAGCAGCTCTCCGGTAGACAGAGAGACCCAGTACTTC. Protein product: CASSSPVDRETQYF. Complete variable domain (other parts from reference TRBV9 and TRBJ2-5): DSGVTQTPKHLITATGQRVTLRCSPRSGDLSVYWYQQSLDQGLQFLIQYYNGEERAKGNILERFSAQQFPDLHSELNLSSLELGDSALYFCASSSPVDRETQYFGPGTRLLVL.

This clonotype has a single count. The rearrangement links TRBV5-8 to TRBJ1-1; TRBD1 aligns across 7 bases. Germline-derived CDR1 and CDR2 are SGHTS and YDEGEE. J gave up 4 bases and V 4 bases, and 7 bases lay outside the gene matches. This CDR3 region has 14 residues. The CDR3 spells CASSARQGGTEAFF. Here the CDR3 DNA reads TGTGCCAGCAGCGCTAGACAGGGAGGCACTGAAGCTTTCTTT. The complete variable domain, with remaining parts taken from reference TRBV5-8 and TRBJ1-1, reads EAGVTQSPTHLIKTRGQQATLRCSPISGHTSVYWYQQALGLGLQFLLWYDEGEERNRGNFPPRFSGRQFPNYSSELNVNALELEDSALYLCASSARQGGTEAFFGQGTRLTVV.

The gene calls are TRBV2 and TRBJ1-2; a weak D match, TRBD1 (6 bases). Germline V lookup: CDR1 SNHLY, CDR2 FYNNEI. V lost 5 bases and J lost 2, with 12 bases in between. The CDR3 totals 14 residues. The CDR3 loop reads CASSYRVFNYGYTF. DNA of the CDR3: TGTGCCAGCAGTTACAGGGTTTTCAACTATGGCTACACCTTC. The full variable domain, completed using reference TRBV2 and TRBJ1-2, is EPEVTQTPSHQVTQMGQEVILRCVPISNHLYFYWYRQILGQKVEFLVSFYNNEISEKSEIFDDQFSVERPDGSNFTLKIRSTKLEDSAMYFCASSYRVFNYGYTFGSGTRLTVV.

The chain joins TRBV27 to TRBJ1-1, with TRBD1 matching 7 bases. The CDR3 loop spans 15 amino acids. Germline V gene data show CDR1 as MNHEY and CDR2 as SMNVEV (reference sequence). V shed 0 bases, J shed 5 bases, and the junction held 6 bases outside the gene matches. The CDR3, as DNA: TGTGCCAGCAGTTTATCGAGGCAGGGGGGGACTGAAGCTTTCTTT. Protein sequence: CASSLSRQGGTEAFF.

The chain combines TRBV5-1 with TRBJ2-5; 7 positions match TRBD1. Trimming at V came to 3 bases and at J to 3 bases, leaving 2 bases not matched to a gene. The CDR3 length is 13 residues. Looked up from germline, CDR1 is SGHRS and CDR2 is YFSETQ. The CDR3 coding sequence is TGCGCCAGCAGCTCCGGGACAGAAGAGACCCAGTACTTC. This sequence encodes CASSSGTEETQYF.

CDR3 coding DNA: TGCGCCAGCAGCCAAGGACTAGCGAGAACTAGCACAGATACGCAGTATTTT. It translates to CASSQGLARTSTDTQYF. This rearrangement joins TRBV4-1 to TRBJ2-3; 8 nucleotides line up with TRBD2. The CDR3 totals 17 residues. The V gene's germline CDR1 is MGHRA and CDR2 YSYEKL. The V segment lost 1 base and the J segment 0 bases; nucleotides outside the gene matches: 6.

The chain recombines TRBV2 with TRBJ2-4, with D unresolved. V gave up 5 bases and J gave up 5 bases, with 7 bases separating them. The CDR3 runs to 12 residues. Germline assignment: CDR1 SNHLY and CDR2 FYNNEI. CDR3 loop: CASSTFENIQYF. CDR3 sequence (DNA): TGTGCCAGCAGTACGTTTGAAAACATTCAGTACTTC.

The chain employs TRBV7-3 and TRBJ2-7, with TRBD2 as a possible D gene (5 bases). With 5 bases removed from V and 2 bases from J, the gap between germline ends came to 16 bases. Germline-derived CDR1 and CDR2 are SGHTA and FQGTGA. The CDR3 runs to 15 residues. CDR3 in amino acids: CASSPKEGETYEQYF. As DNA, the CDR3 is TGTGCCAGCAGCCCAAAAGAGGGCGAAACCTACGAGCAGTACTTC.

The chain uses TRBV27 and TRBJ1-2; 7 bases match TRBD1. V lost 8 bases, J lost 7 bases, and 10 bases stayed unmatched. Germline V CDR1 and CDR2: MNHEY, SMNVEV (reference sequence). CDR3 length: 13 amino acids. The CDR3 sequence: CASRTRQGSGYTF. The DNA for the CDR3 is TGTGCCAGCCGAACCCGACAGGGTTCTGGCTACACCTTC.

This clonotype was seen once. The rearrangement uses TRBV3-1 and TRBJ1-1, with a possible D match to TRBD1 (6 bases). V was cut by 0 bases and J by 6 bases, with 17 bases left in between. Germline V CDR1 and CDR2: LGHDT, YNNKEL (reference sequence). The CDR3 is made up of 16 amino acids. The CDR3 sequence: CASSQDEGRGRAEAFF. In nucleotides, the CDR3 is TGTGCCAGCAGCCAAGATGAGGGCAGGGGAAGAGCTGAAGCTTTCTTT.

CDR3 DNA sequence: TGCGCCAGCAGCTCCGGGCCGCGGCGGCCCCAGCATTTT. Translated: CASSSGPRRPQHF. The genes are TRBV5-1 and TRBJ1-5; D is undetermined. Germline CDR1 reads SGHRS; CDR2 reads YFSETQ. The V end was cut by 3 bases, the J end by 9 bases, with 13 bases between. The CDR3 extends over 13 amino acids.

The DNA for the CDR3 is TGTGCCAGCAGTTACTCAGGGGGACAGGGCTACGAGCAGTACTTC. Encoded protein: CASSYSGGQGYEQYF. V and J are TRBV6-5 and TRBJ2-7; 9 nucleotides match TRBD1. This CDR3 region has 15 residues. Germline assignment: CDR1 MNHEY and CDR2 SVGAGI. V lost 0 bases to trimming and J lost 3 bases; unmatched junction nucleotides: 3.

This clonotype was seen only a few times. V and J are TRBV29-1 and TRBJ1-1; TRBD1 might be the D (5 bases). Germline loops: CDR1 SQVTM, CDR2 ANQGSEA. The CDR3 length is 11 residues. With 4 bases removed from V and 5 bases from J, the gap between germline ends came to 8 bases. Here the CDR3 DNA reads TGCAGCGTTGTGGGGGGTACTGAAGCTTTCTTT. Its translation is CSVVGGTEAFF.

V and J are TRBV10-1 and TRBJ2-5, with TRBD1 matching 8 bases. CDR3 length: 15 residues. With V trimmed by 2 bases and J by 2 bases, 4 bases remained unmatched. Germline lookup yields CDR1 WNHNN and CDR2 SYGVQD (reference sequence). The DNA for the CDR3 is TGCGCCAGCAGTGAGCAGGGGGCGAATCAAGAGACCCAGTACTTC. It specifies CASSEQGANQETQYF.

The chain employs TRBV6-5 and TRBJ1-5, with 7 bases aligning to TRBD1. Germline V gene sequence: CDR1 MNHEY, CDR2 SVGAGI. The V and J ends lost 4 bases and 0 bases, in that order; junction bases with no gene match: 6. CDR3 length: 16 amino acids. DNA for the CDR3: TGTGCCAGCAGTTCACGGGACAGCTATAGCAATCAGCCCCAGCATTTT. This gives the protein CASSSRDSYSNQPQHF.